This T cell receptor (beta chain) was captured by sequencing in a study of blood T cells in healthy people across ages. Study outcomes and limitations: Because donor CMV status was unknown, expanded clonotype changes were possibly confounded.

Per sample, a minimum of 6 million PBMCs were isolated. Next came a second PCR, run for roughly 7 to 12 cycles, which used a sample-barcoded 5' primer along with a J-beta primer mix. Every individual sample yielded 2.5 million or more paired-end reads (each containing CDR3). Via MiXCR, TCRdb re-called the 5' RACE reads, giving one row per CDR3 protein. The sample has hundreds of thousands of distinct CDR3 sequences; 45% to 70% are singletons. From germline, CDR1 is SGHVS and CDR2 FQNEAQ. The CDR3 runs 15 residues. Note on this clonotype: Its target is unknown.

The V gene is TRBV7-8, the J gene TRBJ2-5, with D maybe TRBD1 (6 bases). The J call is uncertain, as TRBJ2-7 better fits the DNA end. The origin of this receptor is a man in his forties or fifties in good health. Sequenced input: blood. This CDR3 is CASSSRARGTGEQYF. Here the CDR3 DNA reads TGTGCCAGCAGCTCACGGGCCAGGGGAACAGGCGAGCAGTACTTC.